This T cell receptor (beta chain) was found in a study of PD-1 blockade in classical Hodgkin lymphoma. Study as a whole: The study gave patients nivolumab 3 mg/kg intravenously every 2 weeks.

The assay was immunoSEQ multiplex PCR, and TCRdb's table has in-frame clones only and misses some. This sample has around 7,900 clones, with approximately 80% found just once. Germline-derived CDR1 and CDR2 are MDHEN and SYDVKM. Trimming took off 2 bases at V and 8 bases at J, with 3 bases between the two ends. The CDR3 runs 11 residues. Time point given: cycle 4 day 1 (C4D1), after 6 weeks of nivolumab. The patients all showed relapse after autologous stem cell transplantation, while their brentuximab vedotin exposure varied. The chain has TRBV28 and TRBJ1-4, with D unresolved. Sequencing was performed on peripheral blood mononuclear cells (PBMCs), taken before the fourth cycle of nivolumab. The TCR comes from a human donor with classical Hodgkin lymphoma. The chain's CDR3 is CASSLEEKLFF. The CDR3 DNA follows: TGTGCCAGCAGTTTAGAGGAAAAACTGTTTTTT.